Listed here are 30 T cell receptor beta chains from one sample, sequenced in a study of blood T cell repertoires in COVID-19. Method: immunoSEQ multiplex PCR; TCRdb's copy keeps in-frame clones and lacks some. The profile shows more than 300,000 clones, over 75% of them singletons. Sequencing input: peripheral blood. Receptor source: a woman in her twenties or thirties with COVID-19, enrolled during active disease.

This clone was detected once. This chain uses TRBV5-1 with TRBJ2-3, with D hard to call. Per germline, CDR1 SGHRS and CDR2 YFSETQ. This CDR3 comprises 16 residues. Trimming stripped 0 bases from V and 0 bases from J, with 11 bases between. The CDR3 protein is CASSLDQETSTDTQYF. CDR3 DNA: TGCGCCAGCAGCTTGGATCAAGAAACTAGCACAGATACGCAGTATTTT.

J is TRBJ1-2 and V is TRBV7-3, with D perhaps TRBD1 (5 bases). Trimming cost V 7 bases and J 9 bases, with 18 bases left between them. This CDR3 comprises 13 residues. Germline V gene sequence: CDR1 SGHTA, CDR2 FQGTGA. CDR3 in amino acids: CASTPVWGESYTF. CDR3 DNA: TGTGCCAGCACCCCGGTCTGGGGGGAGAGCTACACCTTC.

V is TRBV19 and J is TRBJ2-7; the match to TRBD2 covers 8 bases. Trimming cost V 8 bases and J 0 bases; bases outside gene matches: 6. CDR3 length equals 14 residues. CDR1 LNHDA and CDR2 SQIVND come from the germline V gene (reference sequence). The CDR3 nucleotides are TGTGCCAGTGGGACGGCGGGAGGCTCCTACGAGCAGTACTTC. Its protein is CASGTAGGSYEQYF.

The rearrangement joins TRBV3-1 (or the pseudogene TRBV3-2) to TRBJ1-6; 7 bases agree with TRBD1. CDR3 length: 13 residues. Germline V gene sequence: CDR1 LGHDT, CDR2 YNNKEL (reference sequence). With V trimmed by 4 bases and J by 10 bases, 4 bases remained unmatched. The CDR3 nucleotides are TGTGCCAGCAGCCTCCAGGGGGTCTCACCCCTCCACTTT. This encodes CASSLQGVSPLHF.

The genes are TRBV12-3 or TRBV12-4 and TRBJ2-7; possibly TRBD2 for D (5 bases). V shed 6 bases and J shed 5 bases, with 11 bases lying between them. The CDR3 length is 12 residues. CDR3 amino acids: CASSVGNDEQYF. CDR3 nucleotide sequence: TGTGCCAGCAGCGTCGGGAACGACGAGCAGTACTTC.

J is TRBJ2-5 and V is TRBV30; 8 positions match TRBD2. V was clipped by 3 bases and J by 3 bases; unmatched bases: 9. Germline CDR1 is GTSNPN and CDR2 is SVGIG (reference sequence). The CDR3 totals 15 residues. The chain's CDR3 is CAWSTSGSGEETQYF. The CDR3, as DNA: TGTGCCTGGAGCACCAGCGGGAGTGGCGAAGAGACCCAGTACTTC.

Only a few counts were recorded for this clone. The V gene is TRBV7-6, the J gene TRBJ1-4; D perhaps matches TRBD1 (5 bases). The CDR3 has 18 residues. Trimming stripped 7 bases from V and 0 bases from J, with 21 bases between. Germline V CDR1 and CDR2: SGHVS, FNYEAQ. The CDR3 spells CASTLMGGGTTTNEKLFF. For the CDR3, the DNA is TGTGCCAGCACCCTCATGGGTGGGGGGACTACAACTAATGAAAAACTGTTTTTT.

CDR3 in DNA: TGTGCCAGCAGTTTATTTCCGGGGTCCTACGAGCAGTACTTC. It specifies CASSLFPGSYEQYF. This rearrangement joins TRBV27 to TRBJ2-7; D might be TRBD2 (5 bases). V lost 1 base to trimming and J lost 1 base, with 8 bases between them. The CDR3 has 14 amino acids. Germline loops: CDR1 MNHEY, CDR2 SMNVEV (reference sequence).

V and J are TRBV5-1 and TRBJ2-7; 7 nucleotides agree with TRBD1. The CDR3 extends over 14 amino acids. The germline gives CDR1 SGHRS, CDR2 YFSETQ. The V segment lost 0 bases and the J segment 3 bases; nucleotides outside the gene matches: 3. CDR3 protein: CASSLGQGNYEQYF. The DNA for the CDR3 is TGCGCCAGCAGCTTGGGACAGGGTAACTACGAGCAGTACTTC.

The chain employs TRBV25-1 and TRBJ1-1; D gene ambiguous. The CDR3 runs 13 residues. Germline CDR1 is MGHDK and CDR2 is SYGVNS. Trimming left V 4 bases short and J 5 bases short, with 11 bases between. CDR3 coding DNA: TGTGCCAGCAGTGCACGCAGTTCGACTGAAGCTTTCTTT. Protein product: CASSARSSTEAFF.

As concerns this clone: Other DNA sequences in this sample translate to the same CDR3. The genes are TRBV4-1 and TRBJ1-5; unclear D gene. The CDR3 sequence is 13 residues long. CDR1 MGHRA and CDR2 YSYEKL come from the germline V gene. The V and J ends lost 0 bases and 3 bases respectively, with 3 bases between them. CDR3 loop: CASSQDNNQPQHF. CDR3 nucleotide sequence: TGCGCCAGCAGCCAAGACAACAATCAGCCCCAGCATTTT.

DNA for the CDR3: TGCGCCAGCAGCCCGCGGACAAATCAAGAGACCCAGTACTTC. It specifies CASSPRTNQETQYF. J is TRBJ2-5 and V is TRBV5-1; perhaps TRBD1 as D (5 bases). The CDR3 spans 14 residues. Per the germline V gene, CDR1 is SGHRS and CDR2 is YFSETQ. V was trimmed by 4 bases and J by 2 bases, leaving 12 bases between them.

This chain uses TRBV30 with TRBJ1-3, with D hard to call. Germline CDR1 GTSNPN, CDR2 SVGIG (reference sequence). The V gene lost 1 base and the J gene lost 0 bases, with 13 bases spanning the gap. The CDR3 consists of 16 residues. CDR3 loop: CAWSGLGLGSGNTIYF. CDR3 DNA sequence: TGTGCCTGGAGTGGACTAGGCTTGGGCTCTGGAAACACCATATATTTT.

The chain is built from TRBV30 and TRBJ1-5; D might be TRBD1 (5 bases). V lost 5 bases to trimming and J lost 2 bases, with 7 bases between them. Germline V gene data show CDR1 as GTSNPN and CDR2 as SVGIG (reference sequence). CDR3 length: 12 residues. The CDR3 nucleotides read TGTGCCTGGGCGACAGGCAATCAGCCCCAGCATTTT. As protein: CAWATGNQPQHF. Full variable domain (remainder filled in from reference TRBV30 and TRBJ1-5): SQTIHQWPATLVQPVGSPLSLECTVEGTSNPNLYWYRQAAGRGLQLLFYSVGIGQISSEVPQNLSASRPQDRQFILSSKKLLLSDSGFYLCAWATGNQPQHFGDGTRLSIL.

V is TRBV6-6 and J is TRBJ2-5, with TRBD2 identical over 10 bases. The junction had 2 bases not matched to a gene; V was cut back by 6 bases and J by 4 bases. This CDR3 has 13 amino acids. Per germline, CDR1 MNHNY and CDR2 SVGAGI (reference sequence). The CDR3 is CASSRTSGETQYF. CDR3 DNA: TGTGCCAGCAGCCGGACTAGCGGAGAGACCCAGTACTTC.

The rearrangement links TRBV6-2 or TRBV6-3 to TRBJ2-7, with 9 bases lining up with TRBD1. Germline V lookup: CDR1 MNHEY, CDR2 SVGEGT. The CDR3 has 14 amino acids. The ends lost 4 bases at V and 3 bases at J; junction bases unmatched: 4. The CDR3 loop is CASSFRDRVYEQYF. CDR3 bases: TGTGCCAGCAGTTTCCGGGACAGGGTCTACGAGCAGTACTTC.

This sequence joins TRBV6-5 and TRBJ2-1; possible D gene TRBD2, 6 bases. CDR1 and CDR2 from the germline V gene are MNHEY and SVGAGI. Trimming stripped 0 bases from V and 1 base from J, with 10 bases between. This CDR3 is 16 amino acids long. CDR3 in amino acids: CASSYSSGGSYNEQFF. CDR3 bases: TGTGCCAGCAGTTACTCGAGTGGGGGGTCCTACAATGAGCAGTTCTTC.

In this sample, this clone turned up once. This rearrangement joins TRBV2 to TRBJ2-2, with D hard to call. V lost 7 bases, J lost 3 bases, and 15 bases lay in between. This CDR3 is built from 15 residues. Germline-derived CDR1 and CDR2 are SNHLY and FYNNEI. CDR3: CASTQRSRDTGELFF. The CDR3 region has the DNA TGTGCCAGCACTCAAAGGAGCAGAGACACCGGGGAGCTGTTTTTT.

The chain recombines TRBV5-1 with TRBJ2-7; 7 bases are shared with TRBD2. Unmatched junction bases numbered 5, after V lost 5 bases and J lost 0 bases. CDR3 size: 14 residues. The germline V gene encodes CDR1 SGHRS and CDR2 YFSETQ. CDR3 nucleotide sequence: TGCGCCAGCAGGCGGGAGTGGAGCTCCTACGAGCAGTACTTC. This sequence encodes CASRREWSSYEQYF.

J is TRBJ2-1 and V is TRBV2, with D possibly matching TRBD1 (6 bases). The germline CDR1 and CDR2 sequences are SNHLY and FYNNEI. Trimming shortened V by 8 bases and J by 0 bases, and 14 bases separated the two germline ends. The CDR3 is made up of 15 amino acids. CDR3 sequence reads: CASRQTDSSYNEQFF. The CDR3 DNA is TGTGCCAGCCGCCAGACGGACAGCTCCTACAATGAGCAGTTCTTC. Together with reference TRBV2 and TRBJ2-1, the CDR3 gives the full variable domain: EPEVTQTPSHQVTQMGQEVILRCVPISNHLYFYWYRQILGQKVEFLVSFYNNEISEKSEIFDDQFSVERPDGSNFTLKIRSTKLEDSAMYFCASRQTDSSYNEQFFGPGTRLTVL.

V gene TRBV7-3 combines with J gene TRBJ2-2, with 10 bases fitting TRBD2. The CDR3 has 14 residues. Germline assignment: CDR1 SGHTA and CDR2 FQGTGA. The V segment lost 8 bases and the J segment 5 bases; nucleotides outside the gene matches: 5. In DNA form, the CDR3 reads TGTGCCAGCGGGACTAGCGTGTCAACCGGGGAGCTGTTTTTT. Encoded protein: CASGTSVSTGELFF.

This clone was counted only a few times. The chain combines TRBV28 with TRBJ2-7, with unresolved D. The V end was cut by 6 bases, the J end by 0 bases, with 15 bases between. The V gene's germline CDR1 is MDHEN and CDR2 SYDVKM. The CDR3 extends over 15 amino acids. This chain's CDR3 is CASRPTLLLSYEQYF. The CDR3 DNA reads TGTGCCAGCAGACCGACACTTCTACTCTCCTACGAGCAGTACTTC.

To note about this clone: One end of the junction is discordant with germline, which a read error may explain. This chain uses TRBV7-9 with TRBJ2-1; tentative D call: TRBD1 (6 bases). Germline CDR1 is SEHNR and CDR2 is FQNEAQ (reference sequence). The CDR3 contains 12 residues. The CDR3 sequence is CASSLLDPTGLF. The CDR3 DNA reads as TGTGCCAGCAGCTTACTGGACCCCACAGGGCTCTTC.

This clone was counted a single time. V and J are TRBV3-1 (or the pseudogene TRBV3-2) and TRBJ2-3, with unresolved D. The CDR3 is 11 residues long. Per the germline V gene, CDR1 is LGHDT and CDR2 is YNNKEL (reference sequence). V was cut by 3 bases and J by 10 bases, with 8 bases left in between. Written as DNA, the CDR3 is TGTGCCAGCAGCCATTCTCAGGCGCAGTATTTT. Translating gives CASSHSQAQYF.

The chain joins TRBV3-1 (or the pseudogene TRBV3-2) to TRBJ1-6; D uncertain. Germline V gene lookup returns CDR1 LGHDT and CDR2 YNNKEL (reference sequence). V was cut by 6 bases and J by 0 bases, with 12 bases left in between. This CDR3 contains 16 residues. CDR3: CASSQTQSSYNSPLHF. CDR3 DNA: TGTGCCAGCAGTCAGACACAGAGCTCCTATAATTCACCCCTCCACTTT.

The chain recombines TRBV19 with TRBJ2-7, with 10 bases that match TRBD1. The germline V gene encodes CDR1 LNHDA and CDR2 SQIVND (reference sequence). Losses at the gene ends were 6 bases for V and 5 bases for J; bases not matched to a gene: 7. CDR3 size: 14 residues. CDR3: CASSLTGQGHEQYF. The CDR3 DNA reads TGTGCCAGTAGCCTAACGGGACAGGGGCACGAGCAGTACTTC.

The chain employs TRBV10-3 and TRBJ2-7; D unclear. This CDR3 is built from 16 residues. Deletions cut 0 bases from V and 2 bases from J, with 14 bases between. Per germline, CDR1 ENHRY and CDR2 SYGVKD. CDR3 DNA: TGTGCCATCAGTGAGTCTGACACCTCCCCCGCCTACGAGCAGTACTTC. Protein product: CAISESDTSPAYEQYF.

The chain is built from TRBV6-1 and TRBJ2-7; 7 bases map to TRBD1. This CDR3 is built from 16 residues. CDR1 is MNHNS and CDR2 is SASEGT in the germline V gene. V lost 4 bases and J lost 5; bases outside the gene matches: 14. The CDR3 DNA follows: TGTGCCAGCAGTGTTTCCTTCGGACAGGTAGGGGACGAGCAGTACTTC. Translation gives CASSVSFGQVGDEQYF.

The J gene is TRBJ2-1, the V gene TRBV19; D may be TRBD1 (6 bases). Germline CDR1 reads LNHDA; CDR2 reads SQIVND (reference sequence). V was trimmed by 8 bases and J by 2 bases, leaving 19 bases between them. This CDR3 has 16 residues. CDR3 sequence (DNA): TGTGCCAGTGCCGCACAGGGCCTCGGGACCTACAATGAGCAGTTCTTC. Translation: CASAAQGLGTYNEQFF.

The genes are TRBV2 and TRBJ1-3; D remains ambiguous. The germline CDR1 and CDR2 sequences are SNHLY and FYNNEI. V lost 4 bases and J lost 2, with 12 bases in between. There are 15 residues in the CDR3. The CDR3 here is CASSGASRAGNTIYF. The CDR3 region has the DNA TGTGCCAGCAGTGGGGCTAGCCGCGCTGGAAACACCATATATTTT.